Below, one T cell receptor beta chain is given with its context. Its antigen is as yet unknown. The CDR3 extends over 14 amino acids. Trimming cost V 1 base and J 1 base, with 7 bases left between them. In germline, CDR1 is LNHNV, CDR2 YYDKDF (reference sequence). The sample belongs to a study of T cell repertoires in cytomegalovirus infection. Study-level background: Newly reported HLA-C-restricted and thoroughly characterized HLA-B-restricted CMV epitopes were employed. Indications came from public TCR beta signatures; they pointed to CMV infection and to a matching HLA type. Notes on the study in general: Individuals carrying CMV plus the relevant HLA were identified by cumulative frequency of public TCR beta families. Clonotypes of TCR beta that were HLA-C-restricted and CMV-specific dominated the ex vivo response.

TCRdb re-called the reads through MiXCR, storing one row per CDR3 protein. The data show over 250,000 distinct CDR3 sequences, with about 20% seen just once and about 20% held by the top ten. The chain links TRBV15 to TRBJ1-2; D remains ambiguous. This sequence originates from a human donor in good health (CMV status not recorded). Some clones in this sample may be carry-over from other donors' samples. This sample comprised cultured PBMCs, obtained from culture after CMV antigen stimulation. CDR3 protein: CATSRAGSNYGYTF. The CDR3 nucleotides are TGTGCCACCAGCAGAGCGGGCAGTAACTATGGCTACACCTTC.